A selection of T cell receptor beta chains follows, all from one sample in a study of T cells in Graves' hyperthyroidism and ophthalmopathy. Each CDR3 protein gets one entry after TCRdb re-called the multiplex PCR reads with MiXCR. Among about 210,000 distinct CDR3 sequences, more than 15% were seen once, and the ten largest hold approximately 50%. Source material: blood. Every receptor here comes from a man in his fifties with Graves' hyperthyroidism. Each CDR3 is given with its conserved first and last residue. A D gene is named only where the DNA matches it firmly. Clone size appears in some rows only: once, few, many, or a class for an expanded clone.

TRBJ2-7,TRBV7-9,NA,many,CASSLAHGAVYEQYF,TGTGCCAGCAGCTTAGCTCACGGTGCCGTTTACGAGCAGTACTTC
TRBJ2-1,TRBV11-1,NA,NA,CASSLGAEVLFF,TGTGCCAGCAGCCTCGGGGCTGAAGTGCTGTTCTTC
TRBJ2-2,TRBV28,TRBD1,many,CASNWGQGETGELFF,TGTGCCAGCAATTGGGGACAGGGTGAGACCGGGGAGCTGTTTTTT
TRBJ2-3,TRBV27,NA,many,CASRKQGSQYLEQYF,TGTGCCAGCAGGAAACAGGGTTCGCAATATTTGGAGCAGTATTTT
TRBJ2-3,TRBV3-1,TRBD2,many,CASSQASGRNTQYF,TGTGCCAGCAGCCAAGCTAGCGGGAGAAATACGCAGTATTTT
TRBJ2-2,TRBV20-1,TRBD2,NA,CSARDGGVLAGGATGELFF,TGCAGTGCTAGGGATGGGGGGGTGCTAGCGGGAGGGGCTACCGGGGAGCTGTTTTTT
TRBJ2-7,TRBV18,NA,many,CASSPPSLYEQYF,TGTGCCAGCTCACCACCGTCCCTTTACGAGCAGTACTTC
TRBJ1-1,TRBV19,NA,NA,CASRWANTEAFF,TGTGCCAGTAGGTGGGCGAACACTGAAGCTTTCTTT
TRBJ2-1,TRBV7-2,TRBD2,many,CASSLVSSGSYNEQFF,TGTGCCAGCAGCTTAGTGTCGAGCGGGAGTTACAATGAGCAGTTCTTC
TRBJ2-1,TRBV10-3,TRBD2,NA,CAISEPGTSGIEGRFF,TGTGCCATCAGTGAACCCGGGACTAGCGGGATTGAGGGTCGGTTCTTC
TRBJ1-2,TRBV24-1,NA,NA,CATSGGRDWGYTF,TGTGCCACCAGTGGGGGCAGGGATTGGGGCTACACCTTC
TRBJ2-7,TRBV11-2,TRBD1,many,CASSPHMYRGYEQYF,TGTGCCAGCAGCCCCCACATGTACAGGGGGTACGAGCAGTACTTC
TRBJ1-6,TRBV5-1,NA,few,CASSVQESEPLHF,TGCGCCAGCAGTGTACAGGAAAGTGAACCCCTCCACTTT
TRBJ2-3,TRBV27,NA,many,CARKWGVDSDTQYF,TGTGCCCGCAAGTGGGGGGTCGATTCAGATACGCAGTATTTT
TRBJ2-2,TRBV19,NA,NA,CASNPVGVPGELFF,TGTGCCAGTAATCCGGTGGGGGTCCCCGGGGAGCTGTTTTTT
TRBJ2-1,TRBV29-1,NA,few,CSVESVRGSVNEQFF,TGCAGCGTTGAATCTGTCAGGGGTTCGGTGAATGAGCAGTTCTTC
TRBJ1-1,TRBV4-1,TRBD1,NA,CASSQAGTGDTEAFF,TGCGCCAGCAGCCAGGCCGGGACAGGAGACACTGAAGCTTTCTTT
TRBJ2-7,TRBV12-3/TRBV12-4,NA,many,CASSRTAGSYEQYF,TGTGCCAGCAGCCGGACAGCTGGTAGCTACGAGCAGTACTTC
TRBJ2-7,TRBV27,TRBD1,many,CASSRRQGSYEQYF,TGTGCCAGCAGCCGACGACAGGGCTCCTACGAGCAGTACTTC
TRBJ2-5,TRBV20-1,NA,few,CSAPPGVLQETQYF,TGCAGTGCGCCCCCTGGGGTGCTACAAGAGACCCAGTACTTC
TRBJ1-1,TRBV20-1,TRBD1,many,CSASNRGATEAFF,TGCAGTGCTAGCAACAGGGGGGCCACTGAAGCTTTCTTT
TRBJ1-2,TRBV28,NA,NA,CASRRGGGYTF,TGTGCCAGCCGCCGGGGGGGTGGCTACACCTTC
TRBJ2-2,TRBV12-5,NA,many,CASGLVLGQNTGELFF,TGTGCTAGTGGTTTGGTACTCGGACAGAACACCGGGGAGCTGTTTTTT
TRBJ2-3,TRBV20-1,TRBD1,many,CSARTGSPDTQYF,TGCAGTGCTAGGACAGGGTCTCCAGATACGCAGTATTTT
TRBJ2-1,TRBV7-9,NA,many,CASSYPTSEQFF,TGTGCCAGCAGCTACCCCACTAGTGAGCAGTTCTTC
TRBJ2-7,TRBV6-2/TRBV6-3,NA,many,CASKLTLGAHYEQYF,TGTGCCAGCAAACTGACCTTGGGGGCCCACTACGAGCAGTACTTC
TRBJ2-7,TRBV12-3/TRBV12-4,TRBD2,many,CASSLLRASGEQYF,TGTGCCAGCAGTTTGCTGCGGGCTAGCGGCGAGCAGTACTTC
TRBJ2-5,TRBV7-9,NA,NA,CASSLVATDKYF,TGTGCCAGCAGCTTAGTCGCCACGGATAAATACTTC
TRBJ2-7,TRBV11-3,NA,NA,CASSLDSGQFYEQYF,TGTGCCAGCAGCTTAGATTCGGGGCAGTTCTACGAGCAGTACTTC
TRBJ1-5,TRBV9,NA,few,CASSPGASNQPQHF,TGTGCCAGCAGCCCCGGGGCTAGCAATCAGCCCCAGCATTTT
TRBJ2-2,TRBV11-1,TRBD2,once,CASSLLAGGEGELFF,TGTGCCAGCAGCTTGCTAGCGGGCGGAGAGGGGGAGCTGTTTTTT
TRBJ2-5,TRBV30,NA,many,CAWSRETQYF,TGTGCCTGGAGCAGGGAGACCCAGTACTTC
TRBJ1-5,TRBV6-8,NA,few,CASRDDGSQPQHF,TGTGCCAGCAGAGATGACGGCTCTCAGCCCCAGCATTTT
TRBJ2-7,TRBV27,TRBD1,NA,CASSLKPTGSYEQYF,TGTGCCAGCAGTCTGAAACCGACAGGGAGCTACGAGCAGTACTTC
TRBJ2-7,TRBV7-9,TRBD2,many,CASRPSGRADGEQYF,TGTGCCAGCAGACCTAGCGGGAGGGCCGACGGCGAGCAGTACTTC
TRBJ2-7,TRBV3-1,TRBD1,NA,CASSQPGTGIFEQYF,TGTGCCAGCAGCCAACCCGGGACAGGGATCTTCGAGCAGTACTTC
TRBJ1-5,TRBV12-3/TRBV12-4,TRBD1,many,CASSPDRADQPQHF,TGTGCCAGCAGTCCCGACAGGGCTGATCAGCCCCAGCATTTT
TRBJ1-1,TRBV3-1,TRBD1,NA,CASGLGQVNTEAFF,TGTGCCAGCGGCTTGGGACAGGTGAACACTGAAGCTTTCTTT
TRBJ2-1,TRBV15,TRBD2,few,CATSRDLGTSGRDEQFF,TGTGCCACCAGCAGAGATCTCGGGACTAGCGGGAGAGATGAGCAGTTCTTC
TRBJ2-7,TRBV28,NA,NA,CASGPGLPYEQYF,TGTGCCAGCGGACCCGGGCTCCCCTACGAGCAGTACTTC
TRBJ2-7,TRBV13,NA,many,CASRSGSYEQYF,TGTGCCAGCAGAAGCGGCTCCTACGAGCAGTACTTC
TRBJ2-2,TRBV15,NA,NA,CATSRVLQGGGELFF,TGTGCCACCAGCAGAGTTCTACAGGGAGGCGGGGAGCTGTTTTTT